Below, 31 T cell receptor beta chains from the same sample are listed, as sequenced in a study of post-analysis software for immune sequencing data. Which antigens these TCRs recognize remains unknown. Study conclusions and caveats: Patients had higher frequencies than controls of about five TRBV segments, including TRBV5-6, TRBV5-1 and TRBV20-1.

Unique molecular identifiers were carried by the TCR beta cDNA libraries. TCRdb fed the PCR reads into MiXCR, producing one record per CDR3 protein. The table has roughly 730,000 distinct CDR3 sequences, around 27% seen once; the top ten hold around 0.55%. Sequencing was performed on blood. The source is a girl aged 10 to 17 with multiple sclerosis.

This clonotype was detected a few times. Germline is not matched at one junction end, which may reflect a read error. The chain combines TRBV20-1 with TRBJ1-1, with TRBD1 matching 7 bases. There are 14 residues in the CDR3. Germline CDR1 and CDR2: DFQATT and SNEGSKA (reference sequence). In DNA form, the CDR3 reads TGCAGTGCTGGAGAGGGGGCAGGAGGGACTGAAGCTTTCTTT. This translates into CSAGEGAGGTEAFF.

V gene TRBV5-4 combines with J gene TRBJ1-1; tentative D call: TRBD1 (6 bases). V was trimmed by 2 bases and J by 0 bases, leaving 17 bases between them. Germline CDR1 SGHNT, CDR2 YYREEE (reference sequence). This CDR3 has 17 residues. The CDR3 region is CASSLGGSVSVNTEAFF. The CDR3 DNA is TGTGCCAGCAGCTTAGGGGGGTCGGTAAGCGTGAACACTGAAGCTTTCTTT. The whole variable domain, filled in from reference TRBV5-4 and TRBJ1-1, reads ETGVTQSPTHLIKTRGQQVTLRCSSQSGHNTVSWYQQALGQGPQFIFQYYREEENGRGNFPPRFSGLQFPNYSSELNVNALELDDSALYLCASSLGGSVSVNTEAFFGQGTRLTVV.

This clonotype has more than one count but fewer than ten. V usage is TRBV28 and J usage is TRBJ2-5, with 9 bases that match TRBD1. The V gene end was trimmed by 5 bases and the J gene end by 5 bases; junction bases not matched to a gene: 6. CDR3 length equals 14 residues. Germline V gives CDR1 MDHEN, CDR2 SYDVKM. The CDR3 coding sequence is TGTGCCAGCAGTAGACGGGACAGGGTGGAGACCCAGTACTTC. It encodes CASSRRDRVETQYF.

CDR3 amino acids: CASSSGRQGAREQYF. CDR3 nucleotide sequence: TGCGCCAGCAGCTCTGGGAGACAGGGGGCGAGGGAGCAGTACTTC. The V gene is TRBV5-1, the J gene TRBJ2-5; 10 bases are shared with TRBD1. Unmatched junction bases numbered 13, after V lost 3 bases and J lost 11 bases. The CDR3 sequence is 15 residues long. Germline CDR1 and CDR2: SGHRS and YFSETQ.

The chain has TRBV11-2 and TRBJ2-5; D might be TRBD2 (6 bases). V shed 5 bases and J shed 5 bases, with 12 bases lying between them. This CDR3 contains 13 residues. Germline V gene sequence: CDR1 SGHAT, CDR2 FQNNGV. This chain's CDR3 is CASSPGRLETQYF. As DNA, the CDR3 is TGTGCCAGCAGCCCCGGGAGATTGGAGACCCAGTACTTC. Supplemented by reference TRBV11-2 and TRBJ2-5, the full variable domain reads EAGVAQSPRYKIIEKRQSVAFWCNPISGHATLYWYQQILGQGPKLLIQFQNNGVVDDSQLPKDRFSAERLKGVDSTLKIQPAKLEDSAVYLCASSPGRLETQYFGPGTRLLVL.

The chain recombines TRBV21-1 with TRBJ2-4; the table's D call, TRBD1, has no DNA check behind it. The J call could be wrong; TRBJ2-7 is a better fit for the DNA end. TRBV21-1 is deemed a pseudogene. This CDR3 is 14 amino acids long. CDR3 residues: CASRTTGAWNEQYF. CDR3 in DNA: TGTGCCAGCAGAACGACAGGGGCGTGGAACGAGCAGTACTTC.

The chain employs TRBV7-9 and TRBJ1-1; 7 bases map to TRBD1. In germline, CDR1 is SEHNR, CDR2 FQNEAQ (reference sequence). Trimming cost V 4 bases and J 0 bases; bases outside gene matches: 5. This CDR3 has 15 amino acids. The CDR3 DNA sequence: TGTGCCAGCAGCTCGAAGACAGGGCTGAACACTGAAGCTTTCTTT. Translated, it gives CASSSKTGLNTEAFF.

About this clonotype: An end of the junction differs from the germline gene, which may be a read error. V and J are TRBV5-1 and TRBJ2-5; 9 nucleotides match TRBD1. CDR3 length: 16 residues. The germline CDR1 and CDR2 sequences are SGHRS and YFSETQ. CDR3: CASSRGTGSTSETRYF. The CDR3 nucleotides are TGCGCCAGCAGCCGTGGGACAGGGTCGACGTCGGAGACCCGGTACTTC.

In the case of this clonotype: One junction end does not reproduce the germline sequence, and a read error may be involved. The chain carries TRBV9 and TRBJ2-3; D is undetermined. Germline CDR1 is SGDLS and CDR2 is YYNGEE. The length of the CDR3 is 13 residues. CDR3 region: CASSVYEADMQYF. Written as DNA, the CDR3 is TGTGCCAGCAGCGTATACGAAGCAGATATGCAGTATTTT.

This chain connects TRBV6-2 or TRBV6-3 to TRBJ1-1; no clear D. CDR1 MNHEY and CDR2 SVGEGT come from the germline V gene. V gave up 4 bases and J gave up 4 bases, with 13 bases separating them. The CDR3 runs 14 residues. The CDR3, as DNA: TGTGCCAGCAGTTTAGTCCCGGCGGGCACTGAAGCTTTCTTT. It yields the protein CASSLVPAGTEAFF.

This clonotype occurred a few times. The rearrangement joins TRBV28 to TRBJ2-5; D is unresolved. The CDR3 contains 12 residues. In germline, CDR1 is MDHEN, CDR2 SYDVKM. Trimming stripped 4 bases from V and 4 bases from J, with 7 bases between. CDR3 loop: CASSSPTETQYF. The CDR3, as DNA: TGTGCCAGCAGTTCCCCGACAGAGACCCAGTACTTC. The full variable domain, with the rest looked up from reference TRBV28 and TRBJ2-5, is DVKVTQSSRYLVKRTGEKVFLECVQDMDHENMFWYRQDPGLGLRLIYFSYDVKMKEKGDIPEGYSVSREKKERFSLILESASTNQTSMYLCASSSPTETQYFGPGTRLLVL.

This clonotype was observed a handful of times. For the CDR3, the DNA is TGCGCCAGCAGCTGGAGGGGTCGATTGGACTCCTACAATGAGCAGTTCTTC. Protein sequence: CASSWRGRLDSYNEQFF. The J gene is TRBJ2-1, the V gene TRBV5-1; the D gene is possibly TRBD2 (6 bases). Trimming removed 3 bases from V and 0 bases from J, with 16 bases in between. Germline lookup yields CDR1 SGHRS and CDR2 YFSETQ. The CDR3 covers 17 residues. The whole variable domain, filled in from reference TRBV5-1 and TRBJ2-1, reads KAGVTQTPRYLIKTRGQQVTLSCSPISGHRSVSWYQQTPGQGLQFLFEYFSETQRNKGNFPGRFSGRQFSNSRSEMNVSTLELGDSALYLCASSWRGRLDSYNEQFFGPGTRLTVL.

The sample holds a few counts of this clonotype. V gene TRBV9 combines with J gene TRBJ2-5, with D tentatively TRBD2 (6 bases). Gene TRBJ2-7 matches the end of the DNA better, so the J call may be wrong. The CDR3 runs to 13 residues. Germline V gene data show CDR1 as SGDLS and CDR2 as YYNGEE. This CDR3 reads CASSSLGGGEQYF. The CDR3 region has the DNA TGTGCCAGCAGCTCCCTGGGGGGAGGCGAGCAGTACTTC.

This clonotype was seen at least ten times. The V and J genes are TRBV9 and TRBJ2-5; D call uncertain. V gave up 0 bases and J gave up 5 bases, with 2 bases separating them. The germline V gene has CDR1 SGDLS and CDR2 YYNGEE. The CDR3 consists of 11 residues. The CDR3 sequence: CASSVDETQYF. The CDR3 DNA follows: TGTGCCAGCAGCGTAGACGAGACCCAGTACTTC.

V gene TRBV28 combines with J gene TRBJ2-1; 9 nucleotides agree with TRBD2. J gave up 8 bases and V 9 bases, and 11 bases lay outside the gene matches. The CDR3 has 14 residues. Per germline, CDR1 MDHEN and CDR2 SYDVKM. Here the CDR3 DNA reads TGTGCCAGTGCGGCGGCGGGAGGGCCCCATGAGCAGTTCTTC. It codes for CASAAAGGPHEQFF.

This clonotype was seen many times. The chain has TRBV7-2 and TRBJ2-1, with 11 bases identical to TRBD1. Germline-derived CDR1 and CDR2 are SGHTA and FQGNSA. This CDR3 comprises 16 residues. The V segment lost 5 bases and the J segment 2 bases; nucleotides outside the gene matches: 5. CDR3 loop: CASSPRTGGAYNEQFF. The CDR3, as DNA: TGTGCCAGCAGCCCCCGGACAGGGGGCGCCTACAATGAGCAGTTCTTC.

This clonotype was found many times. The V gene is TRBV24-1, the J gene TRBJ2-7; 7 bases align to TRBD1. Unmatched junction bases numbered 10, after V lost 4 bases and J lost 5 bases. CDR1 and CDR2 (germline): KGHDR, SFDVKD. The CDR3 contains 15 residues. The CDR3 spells CATSDPGTDVHEQYF. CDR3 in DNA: TGTGCCACCAGTGACCCTGGGACAGACGTCCACGAGCAGTACTTC.

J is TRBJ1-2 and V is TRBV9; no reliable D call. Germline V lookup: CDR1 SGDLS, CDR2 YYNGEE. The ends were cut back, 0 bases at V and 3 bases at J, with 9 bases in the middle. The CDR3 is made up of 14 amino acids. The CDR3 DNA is TGTGCCAGCAGCGTAGAGGGCAGACACTATGGCTACACCTTC. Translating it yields CASSVEGRHYGYTF.

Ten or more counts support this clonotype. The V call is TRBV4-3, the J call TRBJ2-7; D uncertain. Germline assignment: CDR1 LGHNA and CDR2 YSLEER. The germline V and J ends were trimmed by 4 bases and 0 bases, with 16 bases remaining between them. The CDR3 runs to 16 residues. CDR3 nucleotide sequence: TGCGCCAGCAGCCGAAACACCGAATGGAGCTCCTACGAGCAGTACTTC. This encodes CASSRNTEWSSYEQYF.

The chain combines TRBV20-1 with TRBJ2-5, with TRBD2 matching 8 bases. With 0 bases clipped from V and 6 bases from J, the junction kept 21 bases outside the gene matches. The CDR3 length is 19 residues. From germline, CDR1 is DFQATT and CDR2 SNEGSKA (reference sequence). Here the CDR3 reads CSARDFGSGDLFRTKTQYF. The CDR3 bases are TGCAGTGCTAGAGATTTTGGTAGCGGGGACCTCTTTCGCACAAAGACCCAGTACTTC.

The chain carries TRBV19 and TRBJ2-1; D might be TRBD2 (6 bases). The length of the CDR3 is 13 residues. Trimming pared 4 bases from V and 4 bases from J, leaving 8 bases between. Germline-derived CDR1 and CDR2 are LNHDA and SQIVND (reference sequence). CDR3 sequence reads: CASSTGVYNEQFF. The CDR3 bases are TGTGCCAGTAGTACGGGGGTTTACAATGAGCAGTTCTTC.

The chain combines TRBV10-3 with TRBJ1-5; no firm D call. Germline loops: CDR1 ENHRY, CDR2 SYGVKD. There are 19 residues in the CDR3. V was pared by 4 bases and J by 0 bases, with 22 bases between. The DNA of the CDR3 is TGTGCCATCAGTGGGCGACAAATGGAGGATTATTTTAGCAATCAGCCCCAGCATTTT. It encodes CAISGRQMEDYFSNQPQHF.

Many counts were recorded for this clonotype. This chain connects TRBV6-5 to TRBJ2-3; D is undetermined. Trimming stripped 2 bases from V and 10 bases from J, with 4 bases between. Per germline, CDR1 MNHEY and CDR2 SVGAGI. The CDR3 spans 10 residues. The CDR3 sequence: CASSYPPQYF. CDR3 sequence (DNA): TGTGCCAGCAGTTACCCCCCGCAGTATTTT.

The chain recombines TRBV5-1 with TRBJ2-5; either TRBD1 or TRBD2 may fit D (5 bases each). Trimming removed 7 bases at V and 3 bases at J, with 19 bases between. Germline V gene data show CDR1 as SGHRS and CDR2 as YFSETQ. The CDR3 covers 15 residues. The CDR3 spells CASCDVVRDEETQYF. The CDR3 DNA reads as TGCGCCAGCTGCGACGTTGTCCGGGACGAAGAGACCCAGTACTTC.

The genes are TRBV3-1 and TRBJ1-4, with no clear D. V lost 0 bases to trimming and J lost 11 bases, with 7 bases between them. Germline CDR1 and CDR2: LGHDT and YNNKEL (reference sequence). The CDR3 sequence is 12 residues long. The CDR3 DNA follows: TGTGCCAGCAGCCAAGATGGGTGGAAACTGTTTTTT. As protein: CASSQDGWKLFF.

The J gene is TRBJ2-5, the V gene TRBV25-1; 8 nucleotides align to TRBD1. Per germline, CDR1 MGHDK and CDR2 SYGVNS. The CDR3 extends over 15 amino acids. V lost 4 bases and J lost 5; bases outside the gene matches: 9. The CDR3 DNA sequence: TGTGCCAGCAGTGTGCCAGGGGGCTTTTTGGAGACCCAGTACTTC. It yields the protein CASSVPGGFLETQYF.

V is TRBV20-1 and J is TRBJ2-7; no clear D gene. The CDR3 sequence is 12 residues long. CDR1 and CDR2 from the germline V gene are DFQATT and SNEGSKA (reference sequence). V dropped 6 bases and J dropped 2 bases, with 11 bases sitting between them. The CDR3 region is CSAADRAYEQYF. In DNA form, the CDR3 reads TGCAGTGCGGCGGACCGAGCCTACGAGCAGTACTTC.

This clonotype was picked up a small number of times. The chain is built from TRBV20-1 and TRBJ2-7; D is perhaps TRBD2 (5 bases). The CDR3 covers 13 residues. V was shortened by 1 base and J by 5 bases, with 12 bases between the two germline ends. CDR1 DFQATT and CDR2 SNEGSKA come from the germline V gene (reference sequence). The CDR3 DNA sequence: TGCAGTGCTAGAGTTACGGGAACGGACGAGCAGTACTTC. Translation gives CSARVTGTDEQYF.

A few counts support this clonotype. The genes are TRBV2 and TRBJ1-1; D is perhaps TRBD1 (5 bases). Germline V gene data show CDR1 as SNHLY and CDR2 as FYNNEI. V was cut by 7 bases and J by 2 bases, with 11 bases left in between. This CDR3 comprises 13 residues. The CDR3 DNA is TGTGCCAGCAACCCCAGGGATAACACTGAAGCTTTCTTT. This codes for CASNPRDNTEAFF.

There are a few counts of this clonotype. CDR3: CASSLGQGSDTQYF. The CDR3 DNA sequence: TGTGCCAGCAGTCTCGGACAGGGATCAGATACGCAGTATTTT. This sequence joins TRBV6-4 and TRBJ2-3, with TRBD1 matching 8 bases. Per the germline V gene, CDR1 is MRHNA and CDR2 is SNTAGT. J was trimmed by 4 bases and V by 5 bases; bases with no gene match: 5. The length of the CDR3 is 14 residues.

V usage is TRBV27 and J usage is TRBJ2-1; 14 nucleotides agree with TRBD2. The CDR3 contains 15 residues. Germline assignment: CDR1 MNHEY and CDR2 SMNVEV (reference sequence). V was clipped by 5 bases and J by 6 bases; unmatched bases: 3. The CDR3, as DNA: TGTGCCAGCAGTGCGGGACTAGCGGGAGTCAATGAGCAGTTCTTC. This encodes CASSAGLAGVNEQFF.